This T cell receptor beta chain originates from a study of shared clonotypes between healthy human individuals. The CDR3 extends over 20 amino acids. CDR1 is SGHRS and CDR2 is YFSETQ in the germline V gene. Trimming took off 4 bases at V and 8 bases at J, with 35 bases between the two ends. Clones were sequenced by immunoSEQ multiplex PCR, and TCRdb holds only the in-frame ones, with some missing. Among 2 million to 2.5 million clones listed, 90% to 95% were seen once. The source of this sequence is a man aged 18 to 30 in good health. Some clones in this sample may be carry-over from other donors' samples. The specimen was naive CD4+ T cells from PBMCs. Subset: CD45RA+ positively selected. The chain links TRBV5-1 to TRBJ2-3; D might be TRBD2 (6 bases). In DNA form, the CDR3 reads TGCGCCAGCAGCGCAGGACTCACCTCGACAAGATACGCCGGGGGAAGTACGCAGTATTTT. It translates to CASSAGLTSTRYAGGSTQYF. The variable domain in full, completed from reference TRBV5-1 and TRBJ2-3, reads KAGVTQTPRYLIKTRGQQVTLSCSPISGHRSVSWYQQTPGQGLQFLFEYFSETQRNKGNFPGRFSGRQFSNSRSEMNVSTLELGDSALYLCASSAGLTSTRYAGGSTQYFGPGTRLTVL.